The present entry profiles one T cell receptor (beta chain) with its context. There are 15 residues in the CDR3. Trimming took off 4 bases at V and 2 bases at J, with 12 bases between the two ends. From germline, CDR1 is MGHRA and CDR2 YSYEKL. Produced via immunoSEQ multiplex PCR; TCRdb's table is partial and in-frame only. This table has under 15,000 clones, approximately 80% appearing once. This sample is part of a study of sequential checkpoint blockade in melanoma. Study information: Arm A got nivolumab then ipilimumab; arm B the reverse, 1:1.

The treatment: randomized to nivolumab then ipilimumab (arm A) or the reverse (arm B). No patient had prior DNA-damaging chemotherapy. Sorted cells were live CD3+CD8+, lacking CD19 and CD56, from PBMCs. This receptor was obtained from a human donor with melanoma. V usage is TRBV4-1 and J usage is TRBJ2-1, with no clear D. The sequenced sample was CD8+ T cells sorted from blood (inferred from file names), obtained from a patient given nivolumab and ipilimumab in sequence. CDR3 sequence: CASSPETAAYNEQFF. CDR3 in DNA: TGCGCCAGCAGCCCGGAAACAGCAGCCTACAATGAGCAGTTCTTC.